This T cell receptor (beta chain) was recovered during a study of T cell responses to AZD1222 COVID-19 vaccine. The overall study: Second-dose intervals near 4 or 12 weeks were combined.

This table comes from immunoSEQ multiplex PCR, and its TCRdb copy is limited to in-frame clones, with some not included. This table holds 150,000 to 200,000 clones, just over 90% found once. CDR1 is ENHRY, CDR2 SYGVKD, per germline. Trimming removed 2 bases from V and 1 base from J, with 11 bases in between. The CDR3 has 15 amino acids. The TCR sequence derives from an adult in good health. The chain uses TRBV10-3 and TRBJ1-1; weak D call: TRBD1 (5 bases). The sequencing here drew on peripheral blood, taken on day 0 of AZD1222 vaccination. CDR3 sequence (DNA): TGTGCCATCAGTGAGGCCCTAACAGGGAACACTGAAGCTTTCTTT. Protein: CAISEALTGNTEAFF.